Each of the 23 T cell receptor beta chains below was sequenced from the same sample in a study of PD-1 blockade in classical Hodgkin lymphoma. Profiling relied on immunoSEQ multiplex PCR, and the TCRdb table lists in-frame clones only, not all of them. In the table there are 50,000 to 65,000 clones, nearly 90% of which are singletons. Time point given: cycle 4 day 1 (C4D1), after 5 to 7 weeks of nivolumab. Each and every patient relapsed after autologous stem cell transplantation, and patients got differing brentuximab vedotin exposure. The material sequenced was peripheral blood mononuclear cells (PBMCs), taken before the fourth cycle of nivolumab. These TCRs come from a human donor with classical Hodgkin lymphoma.

This rearrangement joins TRBV6-5 to TRBJ1-4; no clear D. The CDR3 is 14 residues long. Germline values: CDR1 MNHEY, CDR2 SVGAGI. Trimming cost V 6 bases and J 6 bases, with 14 bases left between them. In nucleotides, the CDR3 is TGTGCCAGCAGCCCCGCGCAGCGATATGAAAAACTGTTTTTT. Translating gives CASSPAQRYEKLFF.

The chain combines TRBV28 with TRBJ2-3; 10 nucleotides align to TRBD2. The CDR3 is made up of 15 amino acids. The germline V gene encodes CDR1 MDHEN and CDR2 SYDVKM. Trimming at V came to 6 bases and at J to 2 bases, leaving 5 bases not matched to a gene. DNA of the CDR3: TGTGCCAGCAGGCTAGCGGGGGACACCACAGATACGCAGTATTTT. Amino acid sequence: CASRLAGDTTDTQYF.

This clone has a single count. This chain connects TRBV5-1 to TRBJ2-1; 9 bases match TRBD2. CDR3 length: 14 amino acids. Germline assignment: CDR1 SGHRS and CDR2 YFSETQ. V shed 6 bases, J shed 3 bases, and the junction held 4 bases outside the gene matches. This CDR3 reads CASKPSGDYNEQFF. The DNA of the CDR3 is TGCGCCAGCAAGCCTAGCGGGGACTACAATGAGCAGTTCTTC.

This sequence joins TRBV6-5 and TRBJ2-1; TRBD1 aligns across 8 bases. The CDR3 is 15 amino acids. In germline, CDR1 is MNHEY, CDR2 SVGAGI. The V gene end was trimmed by 5 bases and the J gene end by 3 bases; junction bases not matched to a gene: 6. This chain's CDR3 is CASSNTGGNYNEQFF. The CDR3 coding sequence is TGTGCCAGCAGTAACACAGGGGGAAACTACAATGAGCAGTTCTTC.

The J gene is TRBJ1-2, the V gene TRBV28; TRBD1 aligns across 9 bases. Trimming removed 3 bases from V and 6 bases from J; junction bases left unmatched: 8. The germline CDR1 and CDR2 sequences are MDHEN and SYDVKM. The CDR3 extends over 15 amino acids. In nucleotides, the CDR3 is TGTGCCAGCAGTTTCCTCCGGGACAGGGTCCATGGCTACACCTTC. Translation: CASSFLRDRVHGYTF.

This chain joins TRBV28 and TRBJ1-2, with 10 bases aligning to TRBD1. The V gene end was trimmed by 4 bases and the J gene end by 4 bases; junction bases not matched to a gene: 9. CDR1 and CDR2 (germline): MDHEN, SYDVKM. This CDR3 contains 16 residues. DNA of the CDR3: TGTGCCAGCAGTTCCCCCCGACAGGGGGCCATCTATGGCTACACCTTC. Translated, it gives CASSSPRQGAIYGYTF.

This chain joins TRBV11-3 and TRBJ2-5; the D gene could be TRBD1 or TRBD2 (5 bases each). The CDR3 covers 15 residues. V was cut by 1 base and J by 2 bases, with 11 bases left in between. Germline V gene sequence: CDR1 SGHNT, CDR2 YENEEA. The CDR3 DNA reads TGTGCCAGCAGCTTAGGGGGGTCAGTACAAGAGACCCAGTACTTC. Translated: CASSLGGSVQETQYF.

The V call is TRBV14, the J call TRBJ1-5; D ambiguous. CDR1 and CDR2 from the germline V gene are SGHDN and FVKESK. Trimming took 0 bases from V and 11 from J, leaving 14 bases between them. The CDR3 length is 14 residues. For the CDR3, the DNA is TGTGCCAGCAGCCAAGATGGATACCGGGCCGCCCAGCATTTT. Its translation: CASSQDGYRAAQHF.

The chain uses TRBV5-1 and TRBJ1-2; a weak D match, TRBD1 (5 bases). CDR1 is SGHRS, CDR2 YFSETQ, per germline. With 4 bases removed from V and 3 bases from J, the gap between germline ends came to 16 bases. CDR3 size: 15 residues. CDR3 in DNA: TGCGCCAGCAGCCTTATGGGGGATACTGACTATGGCTACACCTTC. It translates to CASSLMGDTDYGYTF.

The genes are TRBV6-5 and TRBJ2-1; 7 bases match TRBD2. J lost 5 bases, V lost 6 bases, and 7 bases had no gene match. This CDR3 has 14 residues. Germline V gene lookup returns CDR1 MNHEY and CDR2 SVGAGI. CDR3 region: CASSLAVYHNEQFF. In nucleotides, the CDR3 is TGTGCCAGCAGCCTAGCGGTATACCACAATGAGCAGTTCTTC.

V and J are TRBV5-1 and TRBJ1-4; D is undetermined. The CDR3 runs 16 residues. In germline, CDR1 is SGHRS, CDR2 YFSETQ. Trimming pared 4 bases from V and 5 bases from J, leaving 18 bases between. CDR3 DNA sequence: TGCGCCAGCAGCCTCGGTGGACTTCCCGGAAATGAAAAACTGTTTTTT. Its translation: CASSLGGLPGNEKLFF.

This clone was seen only a few times. The chain has TRBV19 and TRBJ2-5; D gene unclear. This CDR3 has 13 amino acids. The germline V gene encodes CDR1 LNHDA and CDR2 SQIVND (reference sequence). Trimming removed 6 bases from V and 2 bases from J, with 10 bases in between. The CDR3 protein is CASRGSTQETQYF. The CDR3, as DNA: TGTGCCAGTAGGGGGTCGACACAAGAGACCCAGTACTTC.

This chain joins TRBV2 and TRBJ2-7; TRBD1 is a possible D gene (6 bases). The germline V and J ends were trimmed by 3 bases and 7 bases, with 13 bases remaining between them. The germline V gene has CDR1 SNHLY and CDR2 FYNNEI. The CDR3 covers 13 residues. The CDR3 sequence: CASSEWGPGEQYF. CDR3 sequence (DNA): TGTGCCAGCAGTGAGTGGGGGCCTGGGGAGCAGTACTTC.

The chain uses TRBV4-1 and TRBJ1-2, with D unclear. This CDR3 comprises 14 residues. The germline gives CDR1 MGHRA, CDR2 YSYEKL. With 0 bases removed from V and 6 bases from J, the gap between germline ends came to 11 bases. DNA for the CDR3: TGCGCCAGCAGCCAAGATCGAAGGTCGGATGGCTACACCTTC. Protein product: CASSQDRRSDGYTF.

The chain links TRBV5-1 to TRBJ1-2; D may be TRBD1 (5 bases). Trimming removed 1 base at V and 0 bases at J, with 10 bases between. Germline V gives CDR1 SGHRS, CDR2 YFSETQ. This CDR3 has 15 residues. The CDR3 loop reads CASSLQGETNYGYTF. As DNA, the CDR3 is TGCGCCAGCAGCTTGCAGGGCGAGACTAACTATGGCTACACCTTC.

The V and J genes are TRBV7-9 and TRBJ1-3, with D possibly TRBD1 on 5 matching bases. V gave up 3 bases and J gave up 0 bases, with 9 bases separating them. The CDR3 spans 15 residues. In germline, CDR1 is SEHNR, CDR2 FQNEAQ (reference sequence). The chain's CDR3 is CASSLGPNSGNTIYF. In DNA form, the CDR3 reads TGTGCCAGCAGCTTGGGGCCAAACTCTGGAAACACCATATATTTT.

The chain joins TRBV9 to TRBJ2-3; 11 bases are a match to TRBD2. The V gene's germline CDR1 is SGDLS and CDR2 YYNGEE. This CDR3 comprises 14 residues. The V gene end was trimmed by 3 bases and the J gene end by 5 bases; junction bases not matched to a gene: 2. The DNA for the CDR3 is TGTGCCAGCAGCGAACTAGCGGGAGTAGATACGCAGTATTTT. As protein: CASSELAGVDTQYF.

The chain employs TRBV28 and TRBJ1-2; 8 bases agree with TRBD1. V shed 5 bases and J 10 bases; nucleotides not matched to a gene: 12. The CDR3 length is 14 residues. Germline-derived CDR1 and CDR2 are MDHEN and SYDVKM. CDR3 DNA sequence: TGTGCCAGCAGTCGGACAGGGTCTATTTTGGTCTACACCTTC. Translating it yields CASSRTGSILVYTF.

This chain joins TRBV7-9 and TRBJ1-1, with 8 positions matching TRBD1. The CDR3 is made up of 15 amino acids. V dropped 5 bases and J dropped 0; count of bases not matched to a gene: 5. Per germline, CDR1 SEHNR and CDR2 FQNEAQ (reference sequence). CDR3 residues: CASSPGGLMNTEAFF. In DNA form, the CDR3 reads TGTGCCAGCAGCCCAGGGGGCCTAATGAACACTGAAGCTTTCTTT.

The chain combines TRBV30 with TRBJ2-2; TRBD1 might be the D (6 bases). V gave up 1 base and J gave up 3 bases, with 12 bases separating them. This CDR3 region has 15 residues. Per germline, CDR1 GTSNPN and CDR2 SVGIG (reference sequence). The CDR3 sequence: CAWSDRAGHTGELFF. Written as DNA, the CDR3 is TGTGCCTGGAGTGACAGGGCTGGGCACACCGGGGAGCTGTTTTTT. The variable domain in full, with the rest retrieved from reference TRBV30 and TRBJ2-2, is SQTIHQWPATLVQPVGSPLSLECTVEGTSNPNLYWYRQAAGRGLQLLFYSVGIGQISSEVPQNLSASRPQDRQFILSSKKLLLSDSGFYLCAWSDRAGHTGELFFGEGSRLTVL.

The chain links TRBV14 to TRBJ1-3; D gene ambiguous. V was pared by 2 bases and J by 0 bases, with 8 bases between. Germline values: CDR1 SGHDN, CDR2 FVKESK. The CDR3 totals 15 residues. The CDR3 DNA reads as TGTGCCAGCAGCCAATTCGTGCACTCTGGAAACACCATATATTTT. This encodes CASSQFVHSGNTIYF.

This clone has just a few counts. This chain connects TRBV5-5 to TRBJ2-2; 8 positions match TRBD2. The germline V gene has CDR1 SGHKS and CDR2 YYEKEE (reference sequence). The CDR3 is made up of 16 amino acids. J gave up 3 bases and V 1 base, and 5 bases lay outside the gene matches. CDR3 nucleotides: TGTGCCAGCAGCTTGTATAGAGCGGGGGACACCGGGGAGCTGTTTTTT. It is translated as CASSLYRAGDTGELFF.

The rearrangement uses TRBV5-1 and TRBJ1-1, with D maybe TRBD1 (5 bases). The V end lost 4 bases, the J end lost 1 base, and 8 bases lay between the germline ends. CDR1 SGHRS and CDR2 YFSETQ come from the germline V gene. The CDR3 is 13 residues long. The DNA of the CDR3 is TGCGCCAGCAGCCACGGGACGAACACTGAAGCTTTCTTT. It specifies CASSHGTNTEAFF.